This entry lists 7 T cell receptor beta chains sequenced from one sample in a study of blood T cell repertoires in COVID-19. Libraries were prepared by immunoSEQ multiplex PCR; TCRdb keeps only in-frame clonotypes and omits some of them. The sample consists of 84,000 or so clones, approximately 84% of them appearing once. The material sequenced was peripheral blood. These TCRs come from a man between 70 and 80 years old with COVID-19, enrolled during active disease.

This clone was picked up a small number of times. CDR3 amino acids: CASSQDEQENSPLHF. The CDR3 DNA reads TGTGCCAGCAGCCAAGACGAACAGGAGAATTCACCCCTCCACTTT. This chain uses TRBV4-2 with TRBJ1-6; possibly TRBD1 for D (5 bases). The CDR3 contains 15 residues. The V gene's germline CDR1 is LGHNA and CDR2 YNFKEQ. V lost 0 bases and J 7 bases, leaving 10 bases between the germline ends.

This clone was found a few times. The chain is built from TRBV5-1 and TRBJ2-5; D is perhaps TRBD2 (5 bases). Germline V gene lookup returns CDR1 SGHRS and CDR2 YFSETQ. V was shortened by 4 bases and J by 5 bases, with 18 bases between the two germline ends. The CDR3 length is 15 residues. The CDR3 is CASSLTSSPGETQYF. The CDR3 bases are TGCGCCAGCAGCCTGACCTCATCCCCGGGGGAGACCCAGTACTTC.

The gene calls are TRBV10-3 and TRBJ2-3; D perhaps matches TRBD2 (6 bases). Trimming shortened V by 7 bases and J by 0 bases, and 20 bases separated the two germline ends. Per the germline V gene, CDR1 is ENHRY and CDR2 is SYGVKD. The CDR3 consists of 17 residues. The CDR3 region is CAINPVGTSSSTDTQYF. For the CDR3, the DNA is TGTGCCATCAACCCGGTTGGGACTTCCTCTAGCACAGATACGCAGTATTTT.

This clone was found once. The gene calls are TRBV20-1 and TRBJ2-3; D gene unclear. This CDR3 is 10 amino acids long. Germline V lookup: CDR1 DFQATT, CDR2 SNEGSKA (reference sequence). Trimming shortened V by 3 bases and J by 9 bases, and 7 bases separated the two germline ends. CDR3 nucleotide sequence: TGCAGTGCTAGTCGGCGGACGCAGTATTTT. Translating gives CSASRRTQYF.

The V call is TRBV7-2, the J call TRBJ1-2; the match to TRBD1 covers 8 bases. Per the germline V gene, CDR1 is SGHTA and CDR2 is FQGNSA. The CDR3 is 15 amino acids. J lost 7 bases, V lost 5 bases, and 12 bases had no gene match. CDR3 nucleotides: TGTGCCAGCAGCGACCGGACAGGGAGTCTTTTTGGCTACACCTTC. Translated: CASSDRTGSLFGYTF.

This chain links TRBV2 with TRBJ2-7, with a possible D match to TRBD1 (6 bases). Per the germline V gene, CDR1 is SNHLY and CDR2 is FYNNEI. The CDR3 runs 12 residues. Trimming stripped 10 bases from V and 2 bases from J, with 12 bases between. Here the CDR3 reads CATTDRTYEQYF. CDR3 in DNA: TGTGCCACCACGGACAGAACCTACGAGCAGTACTTC.

The CDR3 sequence: CASSFSIGTEAFF. In DNA, the CDR3 is TGCGCCAGCAGCTTTAGTATTGGGACAGAAGCTTTCTTT. The chain uses TRBV5-1 and TRBJ1-1; tentative D call: TRBD1 (6 bases). The V end was cut by 2 bases, the J end by 8 bases, with 13 bases between. Germline V lookup: CDR1 SGHRS, CDR2 YFSETQ. The CDR3 sequence is 13 residues long.